This T cell receptor beta chain comes out of a study of cytomegalovirus exposure and HLA in healthy donors. Trimming at V came to 4 bases and at J to 4 bases, leaving 8 bases not matched to a gene. The CDR3 is 16 amino acids. From germline, CDR1 is SGHRS and CDR2 YFSETQ. The PCR made use of 60 Vbeta and 13 Jbeta primers. Assay: immunoSEQ multiplex PCR; the TCRdb copy retains only in-frame clones and omits some. The data hold some 130,000 clones, with 73% observed a single time. The V call is TRBV5-1, the J call TRBJ2-5; TRBD2 matches at 12 bases. This sequence was found in a woman between 40 and 55 years old in good health and CMV-seronegative. Sequenced sample: PBMCs. This CDR3 is CASSTGLAGRTETQYF. CDR3 sequence (DNA): TGCGCCAGCAGCACCGGACTAGCGGGGAGAACAGAGACCCAGTACTTC.